Shown below are 3 T cell receptor beta chains from a single sample sequenced in a study of blood T cell repertoires in COVID-19. Clones were sequenced by immunoSEQ multiplex PCR, and TCRdb holds only the in-frame ones, with some missing. The table lists 130,000 to 150,000 clones, 88% of them singletons. Sequences were obtained from peripheral blood. The receptors originated from a woman in her fifties or sixties with acute or convalescent COVID-19.

The chain has TRBV4-1 and TRBJ1-1; tentatively, D is TRBD1 (5 bases). CDR3 length equals 15 residues. V lost 0 bases and J lost 4, with 12 bases in between. In germline, CDR1 is MGHRA, CDR2 YSYEKL. CDR3 DNA sequence: TGCGCCAGCAGCCAAGAATTAGGGGCTCCCACTGAAGCTTTCTTT. As protein: CASSQELGAPTEAFF.

The chain employs TRBV5-1 and TRBJ1-3; D is ambiguous. V was shortened by 7 bases and J by 4 bases, with 18 bases between the two germline ends. There are 15 residues in the CDR3. Germline V gives CDR1 SGHRS, CDR2 YFSETQ. CDR3 amino acids: CASSAIRGKGNTIYF. Written as DNA, the CDR3 is TGCGCCAGCTCAGCAATTCGAGGGAAGGGAAACACCATATATTTT.

The chain employs TRBV7-3 and TRBJ2-1, with a possible D match to TRBD1 (6 bases). Germline CDR1 reads SGHTA; CDR2 reads FQGTGA. The CDR3 extends over 15 amino acids. V dropped 5 bases and J dropped 4 bases, with 15 bases sitting between them. CDR3 amino acids: CASSQGLGRYNEQFF. The CDR3, as DNA: TGTGCCAGCAGCCAGGGGCTCGGACGGTACAATGAGCAGTTCTTC.